This TCR beta chain was captured by sequencing in a study of blood T cell repertoires in COVID-19. About the study: There were acute and convalescent COVID-19 samples, and they came from the United States, Italy and Spain.

Germline values: CDR1 MDHEN, CDR2 SYDVKM. V shed 11 bases, J shed 2 bases, and the junction held 9 bases outside the gene matches. There are 14 residues in the CDR3. The authors' processing: Using reference gene primer amplification, nucleated cell counts were estimated. Sequencing was performed with immunoSEQ multiplex PCR; in TCRdb, only in-frame clones are kept and a portion is missing. V and J calls and clone size are copied from that table; D and trimming were computed from the DNA. The data show about 300,000 clones, around 84% seen once. Source material: peripheral blood. The clonotype was recovered from a human donor with COVID-19, enrolled during active disease. The donor label of this sample is uncertain. The rearrangement uses TRBV28 and TRBJ1-5, with 7 bases lining up with TRBD1. The CDR3 DNA reads as TGTGCCCTAGGTCGTGGGACAGGCAATCAGCCCCAGCATTTT. Its translation is CALGRGTGNQPQHF. The complete variable domain, with remaining parts taken from reference TRBV28 and TRBJ1-5, reads DVKVTQSSRYLVKRTGEKVFLECVQDMDHENMFWYRQDPGLGLRLIYFSYDVKMKEKGDIPEGYSVSREKKERFSLILESASTNQTSMYLCALGRGTGNQPQHFGDGTRLSIL.